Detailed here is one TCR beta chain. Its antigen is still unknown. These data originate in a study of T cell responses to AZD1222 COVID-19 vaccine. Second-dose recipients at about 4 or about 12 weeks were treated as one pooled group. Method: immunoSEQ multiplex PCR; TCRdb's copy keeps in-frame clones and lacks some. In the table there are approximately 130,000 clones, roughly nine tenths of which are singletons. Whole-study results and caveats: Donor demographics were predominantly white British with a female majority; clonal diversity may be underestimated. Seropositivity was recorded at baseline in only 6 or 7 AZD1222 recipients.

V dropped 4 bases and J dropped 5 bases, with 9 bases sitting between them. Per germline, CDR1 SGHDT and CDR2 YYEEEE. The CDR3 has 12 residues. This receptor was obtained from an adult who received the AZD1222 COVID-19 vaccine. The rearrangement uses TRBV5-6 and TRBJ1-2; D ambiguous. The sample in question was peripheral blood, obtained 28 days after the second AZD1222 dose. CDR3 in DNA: TGTGCCAGCAGCACCGGTGGTTATGGCTACACCTTC. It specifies CASSTGGYGYTF.